The TCR beta chain under discussion was sequenced for a study of shared clonotypes between healthy human individuals. Note on this clone: Its target is not known.

The CDR3 covers 14 residues. Deletions cut 4 bases from V and 2 bases from J, with 12 bases between. In germline, CDR1 is SGHNT, CDR2 YYREEE (reference sequence). Broader study findings: Among four donors, approximately 5.4% of naive CD4 clonotypes were found in common.

Each PCR replicate from the sorted subsets contained around 0.2 ug DNA, which is some 31,000 T cell genomes. The data were produced by immunoSEQ multiplex PCR, yet TCRdb's version contains in-frame clones alone and is incomplete. The sample records hundreds of thousands of clones, 55% to 75% being singletons. This clonotype was sampled from a woman aged 25 to 39 in good health. The specimen was memory CD4+ T cells sorted from blood. Subset noted: CD45RA-negative fraction. The rearrangement uses TRBV5-4 and TRBJ2-5; D is unclear. This CDR3 reads CASSPKASQETQYF. The CDR3 nucleotides are TGTGCCAGCAGCCCAAAAGCCTCACAAGAGACCCAGTACTTC.